This T cell receptor beta chain was captured by sequencing in a study of cytomegalovirus exposure and HLA in healthy donors. The study ran its PCR with 60 Vbeta and 13 Jbeta primers. Data came from immunoSEQ multiplex PCR; TCRdb stores just in-frame clones and leaves some out. Among some 180,000 clones listed, 8.5% to 10% were seen once. Per the germline V gene, CDR1 is SGHRS and CDR2 is YFSETQ. V lost 2 bases to trimming and J lost 6 bases; unmatched junction nucleotides: 5. The CDR3 sequence is 14 residues long. In this sample, this clone turned up a few times. Sequencing was done on a sample of PBMCs. V usage is TRBV5-1 and J usage is TRBJ2-1; 7 bases fit TRBD1. The sequence was obtained from a woman aged 25 to 39 in good health and CMV-seropositive. The CDR3 spells CASSFQGEINEQFF. DNA for the CDR3: TGCGCCAGCAGCTTCCAGGGGGAGATCAATGAGCAGTTCTTC.